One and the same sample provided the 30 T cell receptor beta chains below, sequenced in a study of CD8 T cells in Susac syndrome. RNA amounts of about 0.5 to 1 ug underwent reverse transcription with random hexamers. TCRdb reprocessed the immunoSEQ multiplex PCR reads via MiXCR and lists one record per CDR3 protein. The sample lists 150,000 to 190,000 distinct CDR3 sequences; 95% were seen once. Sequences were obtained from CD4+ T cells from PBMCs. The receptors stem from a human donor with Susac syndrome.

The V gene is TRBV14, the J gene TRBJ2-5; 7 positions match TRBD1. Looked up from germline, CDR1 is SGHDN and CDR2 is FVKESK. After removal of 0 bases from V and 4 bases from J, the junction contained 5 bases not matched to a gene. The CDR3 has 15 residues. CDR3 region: CASSQDTGAAETQYF. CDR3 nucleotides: TGTGCCAGCAGCCAAGATACAGGGGCGGCAGAGACCCAGTACTTC. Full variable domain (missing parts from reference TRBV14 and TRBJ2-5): EAGVTQFPSHSVIEKGQTVTLRCDPISGHDNLYWYRRVMGKEIKFLLHFVKESKQDESGMPNNRFLAERTGGTYSTLKVQPAELEDSGVYFCASSQDTGAAETQYFGPGTRLLVL.

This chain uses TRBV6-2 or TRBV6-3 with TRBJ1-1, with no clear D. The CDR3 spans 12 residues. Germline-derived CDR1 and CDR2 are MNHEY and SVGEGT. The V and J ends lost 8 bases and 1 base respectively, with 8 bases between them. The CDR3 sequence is CASGDTNTEAFF. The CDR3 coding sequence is TGTGCCAGCGGAGACACGAACACTGAAGCTTTCTTT.

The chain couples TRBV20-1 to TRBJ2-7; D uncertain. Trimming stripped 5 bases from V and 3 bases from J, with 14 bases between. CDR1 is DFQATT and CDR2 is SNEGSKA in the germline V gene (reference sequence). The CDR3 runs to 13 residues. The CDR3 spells CSARGKSFYEQYF. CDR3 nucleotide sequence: TGCAGTGCTCGTGGTAAAAGCTTCTACGAGCAGTACTTC.

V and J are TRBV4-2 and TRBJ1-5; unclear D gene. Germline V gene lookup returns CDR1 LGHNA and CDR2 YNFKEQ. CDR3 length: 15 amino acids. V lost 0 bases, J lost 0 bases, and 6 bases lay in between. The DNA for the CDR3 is TGTGCCAGCAGCCAAGATAAGGGTAGCAATCAGCCCCAGCATTTT. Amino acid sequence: CASSQDKGSNQPQHF.

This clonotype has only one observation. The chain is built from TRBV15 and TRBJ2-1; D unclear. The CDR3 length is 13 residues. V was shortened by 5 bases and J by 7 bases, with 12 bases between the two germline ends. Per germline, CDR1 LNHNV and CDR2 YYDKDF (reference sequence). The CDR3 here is CATSPWQGNEQFF. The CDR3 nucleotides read TGTGCCACCAGCCCTTGGCAAGGAAATGAGCAGTTCTTC.

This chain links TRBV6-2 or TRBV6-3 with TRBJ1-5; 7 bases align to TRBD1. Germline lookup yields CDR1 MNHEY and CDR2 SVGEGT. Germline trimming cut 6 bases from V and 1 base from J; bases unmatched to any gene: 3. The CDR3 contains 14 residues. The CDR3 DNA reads TGTGCCAGCAGGGTAGGGGGCAGCAATCAGCCCCAGCATTTT. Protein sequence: CASRVGGSNQPQHF.

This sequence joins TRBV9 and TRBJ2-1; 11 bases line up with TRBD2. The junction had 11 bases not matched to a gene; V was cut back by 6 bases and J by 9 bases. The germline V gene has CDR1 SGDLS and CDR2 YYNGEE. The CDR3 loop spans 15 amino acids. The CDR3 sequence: CASNRDSGGGGEQFF. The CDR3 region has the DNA TGTGCCAGCAACCGAGATAGCGGGGGGGGAGGTGAGCAGTTCTTC.

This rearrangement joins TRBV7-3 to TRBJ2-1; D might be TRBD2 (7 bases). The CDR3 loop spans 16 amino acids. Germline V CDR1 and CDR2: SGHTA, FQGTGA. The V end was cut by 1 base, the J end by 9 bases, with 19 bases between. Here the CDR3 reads CASSLIGGGREVEQFF. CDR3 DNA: TGTGCCAGCAGCTTAATTGGGGGGGGCAGGGAGGTTGAGCAGTTCTTC.

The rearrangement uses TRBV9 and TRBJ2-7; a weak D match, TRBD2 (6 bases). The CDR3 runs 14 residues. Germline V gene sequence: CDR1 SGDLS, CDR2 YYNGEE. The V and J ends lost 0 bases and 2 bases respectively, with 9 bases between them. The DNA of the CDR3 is TGTGCCAGCAGCGTAGCCGGGAGTCCCTACGAGCAGTACTTC. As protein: CASSVAGSPYEQYF.

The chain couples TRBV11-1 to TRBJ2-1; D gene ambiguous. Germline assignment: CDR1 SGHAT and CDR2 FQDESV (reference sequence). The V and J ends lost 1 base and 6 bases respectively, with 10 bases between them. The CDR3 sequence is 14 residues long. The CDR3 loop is CASSLGRTFNEQFF. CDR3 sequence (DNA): TGTGCCAGCAGCTTAGGTAGGACCTTCAATGAGCAGTTCTTC.

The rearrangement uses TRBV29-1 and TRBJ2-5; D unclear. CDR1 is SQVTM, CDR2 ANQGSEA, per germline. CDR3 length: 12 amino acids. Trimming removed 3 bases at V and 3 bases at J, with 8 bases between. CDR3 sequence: CSVDVGKETQYF. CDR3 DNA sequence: TGCAGCGTTGATGTCGGAAAAGAGACCCAGTACTTC.

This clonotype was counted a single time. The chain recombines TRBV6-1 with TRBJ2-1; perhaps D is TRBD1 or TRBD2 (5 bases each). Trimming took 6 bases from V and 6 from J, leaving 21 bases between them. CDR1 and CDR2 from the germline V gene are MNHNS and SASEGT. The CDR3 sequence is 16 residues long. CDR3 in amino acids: CASRGSGTLLINEQFF. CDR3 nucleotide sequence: TGTGCCAGCAGGGGATCGGGGACCCTATTAATCAATGAGCAGTTCTTC.

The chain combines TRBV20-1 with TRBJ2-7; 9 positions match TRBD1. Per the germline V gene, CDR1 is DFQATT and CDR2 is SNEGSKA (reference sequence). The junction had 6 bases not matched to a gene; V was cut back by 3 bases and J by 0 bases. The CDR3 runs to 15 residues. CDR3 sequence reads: CSARGDRASSYEQYF. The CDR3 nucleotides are TGCAGTGCTAGGGGGGACAGGGCAAGCTCCTACGAGCAGTACTTC.

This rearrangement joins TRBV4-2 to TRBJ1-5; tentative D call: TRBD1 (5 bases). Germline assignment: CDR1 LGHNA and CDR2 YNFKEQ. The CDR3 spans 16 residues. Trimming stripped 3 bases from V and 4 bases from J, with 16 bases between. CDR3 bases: TGTGCCAGCAGCCATACCGGGACGCAGAGGAATCAGCCCCAGCATTTT. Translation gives CASSHTGTQRNQPQHF.

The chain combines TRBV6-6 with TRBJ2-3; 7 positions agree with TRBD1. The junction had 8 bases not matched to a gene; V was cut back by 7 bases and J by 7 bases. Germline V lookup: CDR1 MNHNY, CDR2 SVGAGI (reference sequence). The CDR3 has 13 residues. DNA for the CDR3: TGTGCCAGCACCGAGGACAGGCAAAATACGCAGTATTTT. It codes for CASTEDRQNTQYF.

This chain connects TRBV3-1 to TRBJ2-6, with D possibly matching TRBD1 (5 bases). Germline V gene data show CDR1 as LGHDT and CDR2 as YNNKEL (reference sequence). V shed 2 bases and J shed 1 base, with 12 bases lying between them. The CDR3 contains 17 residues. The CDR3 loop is CASSQQGIASGANVLTF. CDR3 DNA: TGTGCCAGCAGCCAACAGGGAATCGCTTCTGGGGCCAACGTCCTGACTTTC.

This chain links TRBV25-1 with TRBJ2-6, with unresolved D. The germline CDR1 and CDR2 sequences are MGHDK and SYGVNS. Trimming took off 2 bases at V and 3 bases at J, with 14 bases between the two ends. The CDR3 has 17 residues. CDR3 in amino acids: CASSEGSLGSGANVLTF. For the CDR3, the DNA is TGTGCCAGCAGTGAAGGAAGTCTGGGAAGTGGGGCCAACGTCCTGACTTTC.

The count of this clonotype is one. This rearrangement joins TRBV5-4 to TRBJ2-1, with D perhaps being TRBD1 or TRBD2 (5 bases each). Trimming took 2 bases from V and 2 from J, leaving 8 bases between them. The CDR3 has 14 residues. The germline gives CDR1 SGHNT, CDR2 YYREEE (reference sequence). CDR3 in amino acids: CASSFWGTYNEQFF. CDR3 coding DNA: TGTGCCAGCAGCTTCTGGGGGACCTACAATGAGCAGTTCTTC.

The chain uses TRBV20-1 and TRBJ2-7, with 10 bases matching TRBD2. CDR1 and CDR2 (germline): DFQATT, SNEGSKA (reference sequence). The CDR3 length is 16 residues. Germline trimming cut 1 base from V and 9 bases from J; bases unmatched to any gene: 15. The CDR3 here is CSARGPLGVAGGTQYF. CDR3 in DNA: TGCAGTGCTAGAGGCCCTCTAGGTGTAGCGGGGGGTACGCAGTACTTC.

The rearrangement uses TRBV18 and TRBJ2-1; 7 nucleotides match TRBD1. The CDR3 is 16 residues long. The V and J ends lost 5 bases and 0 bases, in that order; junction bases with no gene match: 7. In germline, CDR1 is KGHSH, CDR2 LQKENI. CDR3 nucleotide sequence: TGTGCCAGCTCAGCTACCACAGGGGACTCCTACAATGAGCAGTTCTTC. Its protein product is CASSATTGDSYNEQFF.

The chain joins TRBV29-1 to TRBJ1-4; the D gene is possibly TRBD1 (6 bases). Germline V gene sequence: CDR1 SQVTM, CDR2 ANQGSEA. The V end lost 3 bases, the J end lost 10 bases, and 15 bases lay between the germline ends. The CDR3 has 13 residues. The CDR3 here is CSVDAQGGGKLFF. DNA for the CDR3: TGCAGCGTTGACGCGCAGGGAGGGGGAAAACTGTTTTTT.

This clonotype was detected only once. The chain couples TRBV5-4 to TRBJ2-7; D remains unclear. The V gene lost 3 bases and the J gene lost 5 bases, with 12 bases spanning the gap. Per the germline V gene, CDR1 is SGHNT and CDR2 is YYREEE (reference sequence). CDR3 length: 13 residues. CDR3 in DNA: TGTGCCAGCAGCTCTCGGAACGAGGACGAGCAGTACTTC. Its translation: CASSSRNEDEQYF.

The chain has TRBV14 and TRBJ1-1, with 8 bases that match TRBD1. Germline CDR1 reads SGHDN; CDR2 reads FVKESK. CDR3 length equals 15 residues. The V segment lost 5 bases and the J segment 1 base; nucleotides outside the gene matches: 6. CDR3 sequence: CASSEMTGENTEAFF. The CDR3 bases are TGTGCCAGCAGCGAGATGACAGGGGAGAACACTGAAGCTTTCTTT.

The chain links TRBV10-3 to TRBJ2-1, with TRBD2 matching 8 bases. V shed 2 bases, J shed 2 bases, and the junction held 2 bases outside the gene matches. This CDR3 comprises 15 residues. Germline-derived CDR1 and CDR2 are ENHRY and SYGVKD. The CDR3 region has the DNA TGTGCCATCAGTGAGGAGACTAGCGCCTACAATGAGCAGTTCTTC. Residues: CAISEETSAYNEQFF.

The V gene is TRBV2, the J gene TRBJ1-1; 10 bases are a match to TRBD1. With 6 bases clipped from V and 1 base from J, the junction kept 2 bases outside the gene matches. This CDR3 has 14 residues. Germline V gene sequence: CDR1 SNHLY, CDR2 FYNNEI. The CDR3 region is CASSGTGANTEAFF. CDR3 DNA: TGTGCCAGCAGCGGGACAGGGGCGAACACTGAAGCTTTCTTT.

CDR3 nucleotide sequence: TGTGCCAGCAGCTTACCCACAGGGGCCACTGAAGCTTTCTTT. This translates into CASSLPTGATEAFF. The gene calls are TRBV7-2 and TRBJ1-1; 7 positions match TRBD1. The V gene's germline CDR1 is SGHTA and CDR2 FQGNSA. The J segment lost 4 bases and the V segment lost 2 bases, leaving 4 bases of the junction unmatched. The CDR3 has 14 amino acids.

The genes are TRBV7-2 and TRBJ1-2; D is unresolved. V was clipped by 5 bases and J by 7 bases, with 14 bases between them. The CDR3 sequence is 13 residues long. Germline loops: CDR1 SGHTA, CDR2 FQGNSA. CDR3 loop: CASSVGEASGYTF. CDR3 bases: TGTGCCAGCAGCGTCGGGGAGGCCTCTGGCTACACCTTC.

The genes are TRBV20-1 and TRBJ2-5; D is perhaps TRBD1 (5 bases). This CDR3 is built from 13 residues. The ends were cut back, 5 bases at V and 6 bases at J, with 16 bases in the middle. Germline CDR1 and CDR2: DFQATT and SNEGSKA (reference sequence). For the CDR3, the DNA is TGCAGTGCTCCGATTGGGGCAGGGCAGACCCAGTACTTC. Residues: CSAPIGAGQTQYF.

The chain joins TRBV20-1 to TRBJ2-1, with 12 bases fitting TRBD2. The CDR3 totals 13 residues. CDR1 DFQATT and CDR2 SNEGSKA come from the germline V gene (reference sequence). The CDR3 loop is CSPSGGANNEQFF. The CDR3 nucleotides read TGCAGCCCTAGCGGGGGGGCCAACAATGAGCAGTTCTTC.

The CDR3 loop reads CSAPDRGKTGETQYF. In nucleotides, the CDR3 is TGCAGTGCCCCCGACAGGGGCAAAACAGGGGAGACCCAGTACTTC. This chain links TRBV20-1 with TRBJ2-5, with 8 bases lining up with TRBD1. V trimming: 6 bases; J trimming: 5 bases; junction bases outside the gene matches: 14. The CDR3 consists of 15 residues. Germline loops: CDR1 DFQATT, CDR2 SNEGSKA (reference sequence).